Following are 5 T cell receptor beta chains from one sample sequenced in a study of graft-versus-host responses after intestinal transplantation. Measured with immunoSEQ multiplex PCR; TCRdb has only the in-frame clones, and not every one. This sample yields about 9,500 clones, of which roughly 90% are seen a single time; approximately 9.9% belongs to the top ten. The sample in question was PBMCs, obtained approximately 240 days after intestinal transplant. All receptors come from a human patient who received an intestinal transplant, so some T cells may come from the graft donor.

In DNA, the CDR3 is TGTGCCAGCAGCACGGCCCAGGAGAACACTGAAGCTTTCTTT. Translation: CASSTAQENTEAFF. The rearrangement joins TRBV6-5 to TRBJ1-1; D is undetermined. V was cut by 6 bases and J by 1 base, with 12 bases left in between. This CDR3 is 14 amino acids long. Germline CDR1 reads MNHEY; CDR2 reads SVGAGI.

The chain recombines TRBV28 with TRBJ2-1; 9 bases line up with TRBD2. The CDR3 length is 17 residues. Germline values: CDR1 MDHEN, CDR2 SYDVKM. With V trimmed by 4 bases and J by 8 bases, 15 bases remained unmatched. CDR3 DNA: TGTGCCAGCAGTTCCCCAGGCGGGAGGGCCTTTTTGGATGAGCAGTTCTTC. Its protein product is CASSSPGGRAFLDEQFF. Combining the CDR3 with reference TRBV28 and TRBJ2-1 gives the whole variable domain DVKVTQSSRYLVKRTGEKVFLECVQDMDHENMFWYRQDPGLGLRLIYFSYDVKMKEKGDIPEGYSVSREKKERFSLILESASTNQTSMYLCASSSPGGRAFLDEQFFGPGTRLTVL.

The chain joins TRBV7-8 to TRBJ2-7; D may be TRBD1 or TRBD2 (5 bases each). This CDR3 spans 14 amino acids. CDR1 SGHVS and CDR2 FQNEAQ come from the germline V gene. V was trimmed by 1 base and J by 7 bases, leaving 14 bases between them. The CDR3 protein is CASSLGAEGREQYF. In DNA, the CDR3 is TGTGCCAGCAGCTTAGGGGCCGAGGGACGGGAGCAGTACTTC.

A few counts support this clone. The chain recombines TRBV9 with TRBJ1-2; 8 nucleotides match TRBD1. Germline lookup yields CDR1 SGDLS and CDR2 YYNGEE. The CDR3 is 15 amino acids. J lost 4 bases, V lost 0 bases, and 5 bases had no gene match. The CDR3 sequence: CASSVGRDRPYGYTF. The CDR3 region has the DNA TGTGCCAGCAGCGTAGGGAGGGACAGGCCCTATGGCTACACCTTC.

This clone came up a few times. This chain joins TRBV4-3 and TRBJ1-1, with D possibly matching TRBD1 (6 bases). Looked up from germline, CDR1 is LGHNA and CDR2 is YSLEER. Trimming took off 4 bases at V and 2 bases at J, with 14 bases between the two ends. This CDR3 comprises 15 residues. The CDR3 is CASSLETGANTEAFF. The CDR3, as DNA: TGCGCCAGCAGCCTCGAGACGGGGGCTAACACTGAAGCTTTCTTT.